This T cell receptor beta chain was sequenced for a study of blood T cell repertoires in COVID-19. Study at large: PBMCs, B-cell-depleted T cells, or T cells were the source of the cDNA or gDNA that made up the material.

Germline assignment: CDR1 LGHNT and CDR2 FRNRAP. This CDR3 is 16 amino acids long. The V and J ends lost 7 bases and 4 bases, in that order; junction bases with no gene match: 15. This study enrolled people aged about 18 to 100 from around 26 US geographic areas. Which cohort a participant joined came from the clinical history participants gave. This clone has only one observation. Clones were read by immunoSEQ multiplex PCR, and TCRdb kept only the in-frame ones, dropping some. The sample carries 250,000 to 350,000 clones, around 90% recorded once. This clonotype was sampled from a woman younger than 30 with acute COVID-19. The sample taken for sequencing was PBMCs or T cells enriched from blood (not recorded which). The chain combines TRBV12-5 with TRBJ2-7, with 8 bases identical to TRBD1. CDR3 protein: CASVFEVRDRRYEQYF. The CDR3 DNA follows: TGTGCTAGTGTTTTTGAGGTCCGGGACAGGCGTTACGAGCAGTACTTC.